This T cell receptor beta chain came from a study of T-cell memory formation after mild COVID-19. Using its own MiXCR run on the 5' RACE reads, TCRdb lists one record per CDR3 protein. This table has around 99,000 distinct CDR3 sequences, approximately 15% appearing once. Comment on this clonotype: Its specificity is not known.

The CDR3 contains 19 residues. Germline CDR1 reads SGHRS; CDR2 reads YFSETQ. V gave up 3 bases and J gave up 2 bases; unmatched junction bases: 12. Study-level results: Contracting CD8+ clones were enriched in EMRA, CD4+ mainly in CM and EM. While clones contracting from day 15 to 85 were balanced between CD4 and CD8, later expanders leaned CD4+. Researchers could not confirm that second-wave clones peaking on day 37 targeted SARS-CoV-2.

The specimen sequenced was PBMCs or a T cell subset sorted from them (not recorded which). This receptor was identified in a man between 18 and 29 years old who had mild COVID-19 (a few samples of this study predate the infection). Cell type and time point are not known. The chain has TRBV5-1 and TRBJ2-7; 15 bases line up with TRBD2. CDR3 protein: CASSSSGLAGGREPYEQYF. For the CDR3, the DNA is TGCGCCAGCAGCTCGTCGGGACTAGCGGGGGGCCGAGAGCCCTACGAGCAGTACTTC.